This T cell receptor beta chain was obtained from a study of cytomegalovirus exposure and HLA in healthy donors. Primers: 60 Vbeta forward and 13 Jbeta reverse. Sequencing used immunoSEQ multiplex PCR; TCRdb keeps in-frame clones, though not all of them. The sample includes about 190,000 clones, around 83% of them seen just once. The junction had 6 bases not matched to a gene; V was cut back by 3 bases and J by 4 bases. Germline V gene lookup returns CDR1 SGHTA and CDR2 FQGNSA. CDR3 length: 15 residues. The rearrangement links TRBV7-2 to TRBJ2-7; 10 nucleotides agree with TRBD2. The sequencing input was PBMCs. This TCR was sampled from a woman aged 18-29 years in good health and CMV-seronegative. Here the CDR3 reads CASSFVGLAVYEQYF. The DNA for the CDR3 is TGTGCCAGCAGCTTCGTAGGACTAGCGGTTTACGAGCAGTACTTC.